This record concerns one T cell receptor beta chain sequence. The record originates from a study of OX40 agonist ivuxolimab in advanced cancers. Some clones are missing from TCRdb's copy, which holds only in-frame ones; the method was immunoSEQ multiplex PCR. The table includes fewer than 65,000 clones, approximately 90% detected once. Looked up from germline, CDR1 is MNHEY and CDR2 is SMNVEV (reference sequence). This CDR3 is 15 amino acids long. J lost 4 bases, V lost 4 bases, and 5 bases had no gene match. The chain combines TRBV27 with TRBJ2-3, with 10 bases that match TRBD1. This TCR derives from an adult with an advanced solid tumor such as melanoma, head and neck, liver or kidney cancer. The sequencing used CD4+ or CD8+ T cells sorted from blood, collected in a trial of the OX40 agonist ivuxolimab. The CDR3 loop is CASSYGQGGSDTQYF. The CDR3 nucleotides are TGTGCCAGCAGTTACGGACAGGGGGGCTCAGATACGCAGTATTTT.